Presented here are 20 T cell receptor beta chains from one specimen sequenced in a study of blood T cells in healthy people across ages. The second PCR ran roughly 6 to 12 cycles with a sample-barcoded 5' primer and J-beta primers. TCRdb recomputed calls from the 5' RACE reads with MiXCR, one row per CDR3 protein. The sample carries around 1.5 million distinct CDR3 sequences, roughly 45% recorded once. Sequenced input: blood. The receptors derive from a woman younger than 35 in good health.

A few counts support this clonotype. The genes are TRBV25-1 and TRBJ2-5, with TRBD2 matching over 9 bases. The DNA end is more similar to TRBJ2-7, so the J call may be wrong. The CDR3 totals 13 residues. In germline, CDR1 is MGHDK, CDR2 SYGVNS. CDR3 coding DNA: TGTGCCAGCAGTCATAGCGGGAGCCACGAGCAGTACTTC. It translates to CASSHSGSHEQYF.

The chain carries TRBV27 and TRBJ2-7; TRBD1 matches 11 bases. The J segment lost 10 bases and the V segment lost 3 bases, leaving 8 bases of the junction unmatched. Germline V CDR1 and CDR2: MNHEY, SMNVEV (reference sequence). There are 14 residues in the CDR3. The CDR3 bases are TGTGCCAGCAGTTTTTGGGGACAGGGGGTCGAACAGTACTTC. As protein: CASSFWGQGVEQYF.

This clonotype was counted a few times. The gene calls are TRBV15 and TRBJ1-4, with a weak D call TRBD1 (5 bases). The CDR3 is 15 amino acids. Germline V gene lookup returns CDR1 LNHNV and CDR2 YYDKDF (reference sequence). V lost 5 bases to trimming and J lost 3 bases, with 13 bases between them. DNA for the CDR3: TGTGCCACCAGCCCGGGGGACCGGGCTAATGAAAAACTGTTTTTT. Its translation: CATSPGDRANEKLFF.

The chain joins TRBV6-1 to TRBJ2-5; D is perhaps TRBD2 (5 bases). Germline CDR1 reads MNHNS; CDR2 reads SASEGT. Between the trimmed V and J ends, which lost 1 base and 4 bases, there was a span of 13 bases. This CDR3 is 15 amino acids long. The CDR3 DNA reads TGTGCCAGCAGTGAAGGGGGAGCAGCGTTAGAGACCCAGTACTTC. Translation: CASSEGGAALETQYF.

V usage is TRBV6-6 and J usage is TRBJ2-3; weak D call: TRBD2 (5 bases). CDR3 length equals 13 residues. Trimming removed 2 bases from V and 6 bases from J, with 9 bases in between. Germline V gene data show CDR1 as MNHNY and CDR2 as SVGAGI (reference sequence). CDR3: CASSYGLPDTQYF. The CDR3 DNA reads TGTGCCAGCAGTTACGGACTTCCCGATACGCAGTATTTT.

V is TRBV12-3 or TRBV12-4 and J is TRBJ2-7; no definite D call. Between the trimmed V and J ends, which lost 1 base and 4 bases, there was a span of 8 bases. The CDR3 has 13 amino acids. CDR3 bases: TGTGCCAGCAGTTTAGAGGATACGTACGAGCAGTACTTC. This codes for CASSLEDTYEQYF.

This chain joins TRBV6-2 or TRBV6-3 and TRBJ2-5, with TRBD2 identical over 10 bases. After removal of 6 bases from V and 6 bases from J, the junction contained 7 bases not matched to a gene. Per germline, CDR1 MNHEY and CDR2 SVGEGT. This CDR3 has 14 amino acids. Here the CDR3 DNA reads TGTGCCAGCAGAAGCGGGGGGGCAGTGAAGACCCAGTACTTC. It translates to CASRSGGAVKTQYF.

For the CDR3, the DNA is TGTGCCAGCAGCCAACCAGCGGGAGGAGACGAGCAGTACTTC. As protein: CASSQPAGGDEQYF. This chain joins TRBV28 and TRBJ2-5; 9 nucleotides match TRBD2. The J call may not be correct, given that the DNA end is closer to TRBJ2-7. The CDR3 has 14 amino acids. Germline V gives CDR1 MDHEN, CDR2 SYDVKM.

The chain couples TRBV2 to TRBJ2-6; unclear D gene. V was pared by 10 bases and J by 0 bases, with 13 bases between. Per the germline V gene, CDR1 is SNHLY and CDR2 is FYNNEI. CDR3 length equals 15 residues. CDR3 in DNA: TGTGCCACCCCTGCTCTCGGCTCTGGGGCCAACGTCCTGACTTTC. Protein sequence: CATPALGSGANVLTF.

The chain employs TRBV6-2 or TRBV6-3 and TRBJ2-5, with D possibly TRBD1 on 6 matching bases. Germline V gives CDR1 MNHEY, CDR2 SVGEGT. This CDR3 spans 13 amino acids. With 6 bases removed from V and 6 bases from J, the gap between germline ends came to 14 bases. The CDR3 nucleotides are TGTGCCAGCAGAACAGGGAATCAAAAGACCCAGTACTTC. Protein product: CASRTGNQKTQYF.

The V gene is TRBV4-2, the J gene TRBJ2-3, with 11 bases aligning to TRBD2. V was pared by 6 bases and J by 2 bases, with 7 bases of the junction left unmatched. The CDR3 length is 16 residues. Per germline, CDR1 LGHNA and CDR2 YNFKEQ. The CDR3 nucleotides read TGTGCCAGCAGACCGTCGACTAGCGGGGTCACAGATACGCAGTATTTT. Residues: CASRPSTSGVTDTQYF.

A word on this clonotype: A read error is possible here, since a much larger clone lies one base away. A read error is likely, as this CDR3 ends without the conserved phenylalanine or tryptophan. The chain is built from TRBV29-1 and TRBJ2-3; D is unresolved. V was clipped by 1 base and J by 6 bases, with 17 bases between them. There are 15 residues in the CDR3. The germline gives CDR1 SQVTM, CDR2 ANQGSEA. The CDR3, as DNA: TGCAGCGTTGAAGGGCCCCGGACGGTCGCCGATACGCAGTATTTG. It yields the protein CSVEGPRTVADTQYL.

The V and J genes are TRBV6-1 and TRBJ2-1, with 8 bases identical to TRBD2. Losses at the gene ends were 6 bases for V and 0 bases for J; bases not matched to a gene: 7. CDR3 length: 16 amino acids. Germline CDR1 and CDR2: MNHNS and SASEGT. As DNA, the CDR3 is TGTGCCAGCAGAAGCGGAAGCGGGAGCTCCTACAATGAGCAGTTCTTC. Translation gives CASRSGSGSSYNEQFF.

With respect to this clonotype: This clone may be a read error of a much larger clone one base away. The chain recombines TRBV10-3 with TRBJ1-2, with a tentative D call TRBD1 (5 bases). CDR3 length: 16 amino acids. Germline CDR1 and CDR2: ENHRY and SYGVKD. With 4 bases removed from V and 2 bases from J, the gap between germline ends came to 17 bases. The CDR3: CAISGRARGENYGYTF. The CDR3 bases are TGTGCCATCAGTGGCCGGGCGAGGGGCGAAAACTATGGCTACACCTTC.

This clonotype was seen a few times. This chain uses TRBV18 with TRBJ2-5; either TRBD1 or TRBD2 may fit D (5 bases each). The germline V and J ends were trimmed by 8 bases and 11 bases, with 12 bases remaining between them. The germline V gene encodes CDR1 KGHSH and CDR2 LQKENI. This CDR3 contains 10 residues. In DNA, the CDR3 is TGTGCCAGCCCGCTGGGGGAGCAGTACTTC. It is translated as CASPLGEQYF.

This rearrangement joins TRBV12-3 or TRBV12-4 to TRBJ2-1; perhaps TRBD2 as D (5 bases). The CDR3 runs to 15 residues. Trimming stripped 7 bases from V and 4 bases from J, with 17 bases between. The CDR3 reads CASTLRLAGYNEQFF. For the CDR3, the DNA is TGTGCCAGCACCCTTCGCCTAGCTGGTTACAATGAGCAGTTCTTC.

This chain links TRBV7-3 with TRBJ2-3, with D perhaps matching TRBD1 or TRBD2 (6 bases each). The germline V and J ends were trimmed by 4 bases and 6 bases, with 17 bases remaining between them. CDR1 is SGHTA, CDR2 FQGTGA, per germline. The CDR3 runs 15 residues. CDR3 coding DNA: TGTGCCAGCAGCTCCCCTAGGGGGGCCGGTGATACGCAGTATTTT. The encoded protein is CASSSPRGAGDTQYF.

The chain employs TRBV10-3 and TRBJ2-1; 12 bases line up with TRBD2. Per germline, CDR1 ENHRY and CDR2 SYGVKD. J lost 9 bases, V lost 4 bases, and 4 bases had no gene match. The CDR3 loop spans 14 amino acids. CDR3 bases: TGTGCCATCAGTGTGCCTAGCGGGGGGGGTGAGCAGTTCTTC. Amino acids: CAISVPSGGGEQFF.

This chain connects TRBV12-3 or TRBV12-4 to TRBJ2-1; 11 bases map to TRBD2. The DNA end lines up better with TRBJ2-7; the J call may be wrong. This CDR3 has 19 residues. The CDR3 DNA follows: TGTGCCAGCAGTTTGAGCATAGGGACTAGCGGCCGCTCCTACAATGAGCAGTACTTC. Translation gives CASSLSIGTSGRSYNEQYF.

This clonotype was found a few times. The chain has TRBV28 and TRBJ2-7; D gene ambiguous. This CDR3 is built from 17 residues. Looked up from germline, CDR1 is MDHEN and CDR2 is SYDVKM. Trimming took 3 bases from V and 0 from J, leaving 18 bases between them. The CDR3 DNA follows: TGTGCCAGCAGTTTGAAAATCGGTGATCATTACTCCTACGAGCAGTACTTC. It codes for CASSLKIGDHYSYEQYF.